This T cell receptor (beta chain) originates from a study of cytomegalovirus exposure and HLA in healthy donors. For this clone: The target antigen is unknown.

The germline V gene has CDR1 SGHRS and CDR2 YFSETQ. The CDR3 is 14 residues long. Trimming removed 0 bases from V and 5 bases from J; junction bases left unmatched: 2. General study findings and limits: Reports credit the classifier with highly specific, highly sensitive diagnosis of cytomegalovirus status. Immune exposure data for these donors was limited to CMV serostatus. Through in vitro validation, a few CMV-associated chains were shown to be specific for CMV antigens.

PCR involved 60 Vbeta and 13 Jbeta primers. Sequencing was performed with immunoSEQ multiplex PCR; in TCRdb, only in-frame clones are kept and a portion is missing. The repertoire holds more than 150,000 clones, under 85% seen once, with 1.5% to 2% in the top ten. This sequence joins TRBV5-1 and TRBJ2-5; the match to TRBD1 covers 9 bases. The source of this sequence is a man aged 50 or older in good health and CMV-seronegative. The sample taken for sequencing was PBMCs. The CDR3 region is CASSLAGQGETQYF. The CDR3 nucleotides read TGCGCCAGCAGCTTGGCAGGACAGGGGGAGACCCAGTACTTC.